This TCR beta chain was identified in a study of shared clonotypes between healthy human individuals. In regard to this clone: Its antigen is not identified.

Study outcomes and limitations: Only blood was sampled; tissue repertoires likely differ.

The germline V gene has CDR1 LNHDA and CDR2 SQIVND (reference sequence). This CDR3 is 15 amino acids long. V was clipped by 4 bases and J by 0 bases, with 12 bases between them. The table came from immunoSEQ multiplex PCR; TCRdb's copy has only in-frame clones and leaves some out. The sample has roughly 680,000 clones, approximately 72% seen once. The clonotype originates from a woman aged 25 to 45 in good health. The J gene is TRBJ1-1, the V gene TRBV19, with D possibly being TRBD1 (5 bases). The sample comprised memory CD4+ T cells sorted from blood. Subset here: CD45RA-negative fraction. CDR3 protein: CASSTAGRLNTEAFF. The CDR3 DNA is TGTGCCAGTAGTACCGCGGGACGGCTGAACACTGAAGCTTTCTTT.